The 8 T cell receptor beta chains below come from one sample, sequenced in a study of T-cell memory formation after mild COVID-19 (dated by TCRdb to the early 2020s). Library preparation used 5' RACE. The listed sequencing device is Illumina NovaSeq 6000. The public reads were reprocessed in TCRdb via fastp at Q25 and MiXCR, keeping in-frame beta chains. Rows are combined by CDR3 protein, so each entry shows the most common genes and DNA. In this sample the table shows about 250,000 distinct CDR3 sequences, roughly 14% of which occur a single time. 2.1% of the sample is taken by the ten largest. Sample: PBMCs or a T cell subset sorted from them (not recorded which). The receptor source for this set is an adult woman who had mild COVID-19 (a few samples of this study predate the infection). The sample titles of this study are shuffled in the database, so cell type and time point are left out; the donor was told from shared clones.

The table lists this clonotype with a few counts. The genes are TRBV6-4 and TRBJ1-2; the D is unclear. V was trimmed by 0 bases and J by 8 bases, leaving 10 bases between them. The CDR3 is 13 amino acids. The germline V gene has CDR1 MRHNA and CDR2 SNTAGT. In nucleotides, the CDR3 is TGTGCCAGCAGTGACTCGATGGTGGGGGGCTACACCTTC. Its translation is CASSDSMVGGYTF.

J is TRBJ2-3 and V is TRBV5-1, with 9 bases aligning to TRBD2. J gave up 2 bases and V 1 base, and 11 bases lay outside the gene matches. The CDR3 covers 18 residues. The V gene's germline CDR1 is SGHRS and CDR2 YFSETQ. The CDR3 DNA sequence: TGCGCCAGCAGCTTGTTTGCTAGCGGGGCGACTTTCACAGATACGCAGTATTTT. It translates to CASSLFASGATFTDTQYF.

The genes are TRBV5-6 and TRBJ1-2, with a weak D call TRBD1 (6 bases). Germline CDR1 reads SGHDT; CDR2 reads YYEEEE. The CDR3 has 12 residues. Trimming pared 4 bases from V and 11 bases from J, leaving 15 bases between. The CDR3 spells CASSPGQSQYTF. CDR3 coding DNA: TGTGCCAGCAGCCCCGGACAGTCCCAATACACCTTC.

The chain combines TRBV6-5 with TRBJ1-5; no reliable D call. Trimming cost V 0 bases and J 2 bases, with 2 bases left between them. The CDR3 loop spans 13 amino acids. Germline loops: CDR1 MNHEY, CDR2 SVGAGI. The CDR3 here is CASSYSRNQPQHF. For the CDR3, the DNA is TGTGCCAGCAGTTACTCACGCAATCAGCCCCAGCATTTT.

In its sample, this clonotype was seen a few times. The chain couples TRBV11-2 to TRBJ1-3, with 9 bases fitting TRBD1. The junction had 11 bases not matched to a gene; V was cut back by 3 bases and J by 2 bases. From germline, CDR1 is SGHAT and CDR2 FQNNGV. The CDR3 covers 18 residues. The chain's CDR3 is CASSLSLLTGGAGNTIYF. CDR3 coding DNA: TGTGCCAGCAGCTTGTCCCTTTTGACAGGGGGGGCTGGAAACACCATATATTTT.

The genes are TRBV7-3 and TRBJ1-1; D unresolved. Between the trimmed V and J ends, which lost 3 bases and 4 bases, there was a span of 12 bases. Germline lookup yields CDR1 SGHTA and CDR2 FQGTGA. The CDR3 sequence is 14 residues long. The CDR3 is CASSLTGASTEAFF. The CDR3 region has the DNA TGTGCCAGCAGCTTGACGGGAGCTTCCACTGAAGCTTTCTTT. Full variable domain (rest looked up from reference TRBV7-3 and TRBJ1-1): GAGVSQTPSNKVTEKGKYVELRCDPISGHTALYWYRQSLGQGPEFLIYFQGTGAADDSGLPNDRFFAVRPEGSVSTLKIQRTERGDSAVYLCASSLTGASTEAFFGQGTRLTVV.

The table lists this clonotype with a few counts. V and J are TRBV15 and TRBJ1-1, with D hard to call. CDR3 length: 13 residues. The germline CDR1 and CDR2 sequences are LNHNV and YYDKDF (reference sequence). V lost 4 bases to trimming and J lost 0 bases, with 6 bases between them. The CDR3 DNA reads as TGTGCCACCAGCATACCAATGAACACTGAAGCTTTCTTT. It yields the protein CATSIPMNTEAFF. Drawing the rest from reference TRBV15 and TRBJ1-1, the complete variable domain is DAMVIQNPRYQVTQFGKPVTLSCSQTLNHNVMYWYQQKSSQAPKLLFHYYDKDFNNEADTPDNFQSRRPNTSFCFLDIRSPGLGDTAMYLCATSIPMNTEAFFGQGTRLTVV.

This clonotype was detected a few times. The chain couples TRBV6-2 or TRBV6-3 to TRBJ2-7; D gene uncertain. V was trimmed by 0 bases and J by 5 bases, leaving 2 bases between them. This CDR3 spans 11 amino acids. Germline V CDR1 and CDR2: MNHEY, SVGEGT. This chain's CDR3 is CASSYSNEQYF. The CDR3 coding sequence is TGTGCCAGCAGTTACTCGAACGAGCAGTACTTC.